These 25 T cell receptor beta chains came from one sample sequenced in a study of T cell responses to AZD1222 COVID-19 vaccine. The repertoire was sequenced with immunoSEQ multiplex PCR; TCRdb's copy has only in-frame clones and lacks some. The sample contains more than 75,000 clones, roughly 90% of which appear only once. The sample here was peripheral blood, taken on day 0 of AZD1222 vaccination. The receptor source for this set is an adult in good health.

This rearrangement joins TRBV4-3 to TRBJ2-7; no clear D. The V end lost 2 bases, the J end lost 2 bases, and 10 bases lay between the germline ends. The CDR3 sequence is 14 residues long. Germline V gene sequence: CDR1 LGHNA, CDR2 YSLEER. The CDR3 coding sequence is TGCGCCAGCAGCCAAATAATCTGGGCCTACGAGCAGTACTTC. Protein product: CASSQIIWAYEQYF.

This rearrangement joins TRBV7-9 to TRBJ1-1, with D possibly being TRBD1 (6 bases). The ends were cut back, 6 bases at V and 2 bases at J, with 13 bases in the middle. The CDR3 is made up of 14 amino acids. The V gene's germline CDR1 is SEHNR and CDR2 FQNEAQ (reference sequence). CDR3 in amino acids: CASRTDRTNTEAFF. The CDR3 DNA reads TGTGCCAGCAGGACGGACAGAACCAACACTGAAGCTTTCTTT.

The V and J genes are TRBV6-5 and TRBJ1-5, with D possibly TRBD1 on 5 matching bases. CDR1 MNHEY and CDR2 SVGAGI come from the germline V gene. Trimming stripped 6 bases from V and 3 bases from J, with 12 bases between. The CDR3 consists of 14 residues. In DNA form, the CDR3 reads TGTGCCAGCAGACCCGGGGCCACCAATCAGCCCCAGCATTTT. Protein: CASRPGATNQPQHF.

The chain has TRBV6-5 and TRBJ2-7, with TRBD2 matching over 9 bases. CDR3 length equals 14 residues. Germline V gene sequence: CDR1 MNHEY, CDR2 SVGAGI. V lost 7 bases, J lost 6 bases, and 10 bases stayed unmatched. Here the CDR3 DNA reads TGTGCCAGCAACCCCGGGAGTAGCGGGAGCGAGCAGTACTTC. This gives the protein CASNPGSSGSEQYF.

The chain couples TRBV11-2 to TRBJ2-7; D unresolved. Trimming pared 3 bases from V and 6 bases from J, leaving 9 bases between. The germline V gene has CDR1 SGHAT and CDR2 FQNNGV. This CDR3 contains 12 residues. CDR3 residues: CASSFRNREQYF. DNA of the CDR3: TGTGCCAGCAGCTTTCGAAATCGCGAGCAGTACTTC.

The chain recombines TRBV6-6 with TRBJ2-7; TRBD1 might be the D (6 bases). CDR1 is MNHNY, CDR2 SVGAGI, per germline (reference sequence). V lost 0 bases and J 0 bases, leaving 12 bases between the germline ends. The CDR3 is 16 amino acids. CDR3 region: CASSYSGRGSSYEQYF. CDR3 nucleotide sequence: TGTGCCAGCAGTTACTCCGGCAGGGGCAGCTCCTACGAGCAGTACTTC.

The chain employs TRBV6-2 or TRBV6-3 and TRBJ2-7; either TRBD1 or TRBD2 may fit D (5 bases each). Looked up from germline, CDR1 is MNHEY and CDR2 is SVGEGT. Trimming removed 4 bases from V and 3 bases from J, with 10 bases in between. The CDR3 is 13 residues long. In DNA form, the CDR3 reads TGTGCCAGCAGTTGGACTGGGGGCTACGAGCAGTACTTC. This encodes CASSWTGGYEQYF.

The chain links TRBV6-5 to TRBJ2-7, with 11 nucleotides matching TRBD1. V shed 7 bases, J shed 5 bases, and the junction held 7 bases outside the gene matches. CDR1 and CDR2 (germline): MNHEY, SVGAGI. This CDR3 is built from 14 residues. The CDR3 loop reads CASTRDRGMNEQYF. CDR3 sequence (DNA): TGTGCCAGCACCCGGGACAGGGGGATGAACGAGCAGTACTTC.

The chain is built from TRBV28 and TRBJ1-1; tentatively, D is TRBD1 (5 bases). Looked up from germline, CDR1 is MDHEN and CDR2 is SYDVKM. The CDR3 has 13 amino acids. V was trimmed by 3 bases and J by 8 bases, leaving 13 bases between them. The CDR3 sequence: CASSLTGPGEAFF. CDR3 coding DNA: TGTGCCAGCAGTTTGACCGGGCCAGGGGAAGCTTTCTTT.

Comment on this clone: The sample holds other DNA sequences that translate to the same CDR3. The J gene is TRBJ2-7, the V gene TRBV18, with D possibly matching TRBD2 (5 bases). Germline lookup yields CDR1 KGHSH and CDR2 LQKENI. The CDR3 covers 14 residues. V was pared by 2 bases and J by 0 bases, with 8 bases between. The CDR3, as DNA: TGTGCCAGCTCACCAGCAGGAGGCTCCTACGAGCAGTACTTC. It codes for CASSPAGGSYEQYF.

The V gene is TRBV18, the J gene TRBJ1-6, with D hard to call. Germline V gene data show CDR1 as KGHSH and CDR2 as LQKENI. The ends were cut back, 4 bases at V and 13 bases at J, with 11 bases in the middle. CDR3 length: 12 amino acids. This CDR3 reads CASSQLNPPLHF. DNA for the CDR3: TGTGCCAGCTCACAGCTCAATCCTCCCCTCCACTTT.

The V call is TRBV6-5, the J call TRBJ1-1, with a possible D match to TRBD1 (6 bases). Per germline, CDR1 MNHEY and CDR2 SVGAGI. The V end was cut by 4 bases, the J end by 4 bases, with 10 bases between. This CDR3 spans 13 amino acids. CDR3 region: CASSLNRATEAFF. The CDR3 DNA sequence: TGTGCCAGCAGTTTGAACAGGGCCACTGAAGCTTTCTTT.

By share, this clone counts as medium-sized. The genes are TRBV30 and TRBJ2-2; D may match TRBD1 or TRBD2 (5 bases each). Trimming pared 4 bases from V and 2 bases from J, leaving 14 bases between. The germline CDR1 and CDR2 sequences are GTSNPN and SVGIG (reference sequence). The CDR3 is 15 residues long. CDR3: CAWTRGAENTGELFF. Here the CDR3 DNA reads TGTGCCTGGACCCGAGGGGCAGAAAACACCGGGGAGCTGTTTTTT.

The chain is built from TRBV7-9 and TRBJ2-5; perhaps TRBD1 as D (5 bases). Germline CDR1 is SEHNR and CDR2 is FQNEAQ (reference sequence). The CDR3 contains 15 residues. Trimming stripped 2 bases from V and 1 base from J, with 11 bases between. This chain's CDR3 is CASSLIVRGQETQYF. The CDR3 nucleotides are TGTGCCAGCAGCTTAATTGTAAGGGGCCAAGAGACCCAGTACTTC.

The chain couples TRBV5-1 to TRBJ2-7; 9 bases map to TRBD1. Trimming cost V 5 bases and J 4 bases; bases outside gene matches: 7. Germline V lookup: CDR1 SGHRS, CDR2 YFSETQ. CDR3 length equals 14 residues. The CDR3 bases are TGCGCCAGCAGAACCGGGACAGGGCCTTACGAGCAGTACTTC. Encoded protein: CASRTGTGPYEQYF.

This chain links TRBV7-2 with TRBJ2-7, with D perhaps being TRBD1 or TRBD2 (6 bases each). V was trimmed by 4 bases and J by 7 bases, leaving 14 bases between them. Germline V gives CDR1 SGHTA, CDR2 FQGNSA. This CDR3 spans 13 amino acids. CDR3 sequence reads: CASSWRGSREQYF. Here the CDR3 DNA reads TGTGCCAGCAGCTGGAGGGGGAGTCGTGAGCAGTACTTC.

The chain combines TRBV21-1 with TRBJ1-2; TRBD1 reflects the table's D call only, with no check against the DNA. TRBV21-1 is assigned pseudogene status. The CDR3 is made up of 19 amino acids. CDR3 sequence: CASSAEYIFRDRFPYGYTF. The CDR3 DNA sequence: TGTGCCAGCAGCGCTGAGTATATATTCCGGGACAGGTTCCCCTATGGCTACACCTTC.

The chain combines TRBV7-9 with TRBJ2-5; TRBD2 matches at 10 bases. The length of the CDR3 is 14 residues. Germline CDR1 SEHNR, CDR2 FQNEAQ (reference sequence). V shed 6 bases, J shed 4 bases, and the junction held 5 bases outside the gene matches. DNA for the CDR3: TGTGCCAGCAGACCTTCTAGCGGGGGAGAGACCCAGTACTTC. Translated: CASRPSSGGETQYF.

The chain combines TRBV19 with TRBJ2-7, with D possibly TRBD1 on 6 matching bases. V lost 10 bases and J 10 bases, leaving 20 bases between the germline ends. The CDR3 contains 12 residues. Germline CDR1 is LNHDA and CDR2 is SQIVND (reference sequence). The CDR3 DNA reads TGTGCCACTGCCGACCCCGGGACACAACAGTACTTC. Translated, it gives CATADPGTQQYF.

This clone appeared once. This rearrangement joins TRBV10-1 to TRBJ2-5; D possibly corresponds to TRBD2 (6 bases). The CDR3 loop spans 14 amino acids. Between the trimmed V and J ends, which lost 8 bases and 4 bases, there was a span of 17 bases. Germline V lookup: CDR1 WNHNN, CDR2 SYGVQD (reference sequence). The CDR3 sequence: CASPEGGVGETQYF. The CDR3 DNA is TGCGCCAGCCCCGAGGGCGGGGTGGGAGAGACCCAGTACTTC.

This sequence joins TRBV29-1 and TRBJ1-1; D gene uncertain. Deletions cut 4 bases from V and 0 bases from J, with 9 bases between. This CDR3 has 13 residues. CDR1 and CDR2 from the germline V gene are SQVTM and ANQGSEA. The CDR3 loop reads CSVVQYMNTEAFF. The CDR3 DNA is TGCAGCGTTGTCCAGTACATGAACACTGAAGCTTTCTTT. Together with reference TRBV29-1 and TRBJ1-1, the CDR3 gives the full variable domain: SAVISQKPSRDICQRGTSLTIQCQVDSQVTMMFWYRQQPGQSLTLIATANQGSEATYESGFVIDKFPISRPNLTFSTLTVSNMSPEDSSIYLCSVVQYMNTEAFFGQGTRLTVV.

The gene calls are TRBV28 and TRBJ1-2; 8 bases line up with TRBD1. The CDR3 sequence is 15 residues long. The V and J ends lost 5 bases and 3 bases, in that order; junction bases with no gene match: 8. Germline CDR1 MDHEN, CDR2 SYDVKM. The CDR3: CASSRGGQGDYGYTF. The CDR3 DNA sequence: TGTGCCAGCAGTCGGGGCGGACAGGGCGACTATGGCTACACCTTC.

The chain has TRBV10-3 and TRBJ1-1; 11 bases map to TRBD1. The CDR3 is 15 amino acids. V was pared by 7 bases and J by 5 bases, with 9 bases of the junction left unmatched. Germline lookup yields CDR1 ENHRY and CDR2 SYGVKD. The CDR3 spells CAINPGTGGGTEAFF. The CDR3, as DNA: TGTGCCATCAACCCCGGGACAGGGGGAGGTACTGAAGCTTTCTTT.

The genes are TRBV11-2 and TRBJ1-3; no clear D. CDR1 is SGHAT and CDR2 is FQNNGV in the germline V gene. This CDR3 spans 15 amino acids. The ends were cut back, 5 bases at V and 2 bases at J, with 13 bases in the middle. CDR3 amino acids: CASSARRYPGNTIYF. Here the CDR3 DNA reads TGTGCCAGCAGCGCTAGACGGTATCCTGGAAACACCATATATTTT.

This clone was counted a few times. The genes are TRBV2 and TRBJ1-5, with a possible D match to TRBD1 (6 bases). The germline V gene has CDR1 SNHLY and CDR2 FYNNEI. V lost 4 bases and J 2 bases, leaving 9 bases between the germline ends. CDR3 length: 14 amino acids. CDR3 sequence (DNA): TGTGCCAGCAGTGGGGGGCAAGGCAATCAGCCCCAGCATTTT. This translates into CASSGGQGNQPQHF.